These 24 T cell receptor beta chains came from one sample sequenced in a study of human thymus T cells. Obtained as resections during corrective heart surgery, the thymus tissue was then studied. Assay: immunoSEQ multiplex PCR; the TCRdb copy retains only in-frame clones and omits some. This sample has 70,000 to 75,000 clones; roughly 94% occur once, and the top ten carry approximately 0.031%. Sequences were obtained from thymus tissue. All receptors derive from a girl less than two years old with a congenital heart defect but otherwise immunologically healthy.

This chain connects TRBV7-8 to TRBJ2-3, with D possibly being TRBD1 or TRBD2 (7 bases each). Deletions cut 5 bases from V and 6 bases from J, with 18 bases between. In germline, CDR1 is SGHVS, CDR2 FQNEAQ. The CDR3 is 15 amino acids. CDR3 residues: CASSDREGGMDTQYF. CDR3 nucleotide sequence: TGTGCCAGCAGCGACAGGGAGGGCGGAATGGATACGCAGTATTTT.

The rearrangement links TRBV5-1 to TRBJ2-7; weak D call: TRBD1 (5 bases). Trimming removed 2 bases from V and 6 bases from J, with 9 bases in between. The CDR3 runs 12 residues. CDR1 SGHRS and CDR2 YFSETQ come from the germline V gene. CDR3 sequence: CASSFSGCEQYF. The CDR3 coding sequence is TGCGCCAGCAGCTTTTCAGGGTGCGAGCAGTACTTC.

The chain uses TRBV19 and TRBJ1-1; tentatively, D is TRBD1 (6 bases). The CDR3 is 16 amino acids. CDR1 LNHDA and CDR2 SQIVND come from the germline V gene (reference sequence). Trimming cost V 4 bases and J 5 bases, with 20 bases left between them. CDR3 sequence reads: CASSRGTHIRETEAFF. CDR3 nucleotides: TGTGCCAGTAGTAGGGGGACACACATTAGGGAGACTGAAGCTTTCTTT.

This sequence joins TRBV10-1 and TRBJ2-1; maybe TRBD1 (5 bases). The germline V gene encodes CDR1 WNHNN and CDR2 SYGVQD (reference sequence). The V end was cut by 2 bases, the J end by 9 bases, with 14 bases between. This CDR3 has 14 residues. CDR3 loop: CASSERKGVGEQFF. The CDR3 nucleotides are TGCGCCAGCAGTGAGCGTAAAGGGGTTGGTGAGCAGTTCTTC.

The rearrangement uses TRBV29-1 and TRBJ2-2; 7 bases map to TRBD2. Trimming removed 4 bases from V and 1 base from J; junction bases left unmatched: 12. Germline lookup yields CDR1 SQVTM and CDR2 ANQGSEA. The length of the CDR3 is 17 residues. CDR3 coding DNA: TGCAGCGTTGTCTCCTGGGGGGGGAGACAGAACACCGGGGAGCTGTTTTTT. Translated, it gives CSVVSWGGRQNTGELFF.

The chain couples TRBV11-2 to TRBJ2-7; 9 positions match TRBD1. The trim removed 3 bases at V and 5 bases at J, leaving 5 bases unmatched. The CDR3 has 14 amino acids. From germline, CDR1 is SGHAT and CDR2 FQNNGV. CDR3 loop: CASSFGTGIHEQYF. The CDR3 DNA reads TGTGCCAGCAGCTTTGGGACAGGGATCCACGAGCAGTACTTC.

The chain has TRBV14 and TRBJ2-3, with 10 positions matching TRBD1. V gave up 0 bases and J gave up 6 bases; unmatched junction bases: 6. The CDR3 sequence is 16 residues long. Germline loops: CDR1 SGHDN, CDR2 FVKESK. CDR3 in DNA: TGTGCCAGCAGCCAAGAGGAGGGACAGGGGTTCGATACGCAGTATTTT. Translating gives CASSQEEGQGFDTQYF.

CDR3 loop: CASSPQEDRPGYTF. As DNA, the CDR3 is TGTGCCAGCAGCCCCCAGGAGGATAGGCCTGGCTACACCTTC. The rearrangement links TRBV7-9 to TRBJ1-2, with D unclear. The CDR3 loop spans 14 amino acids. V gave up 5 bases and J gave up 7 bases, with 17 bases separating them. CDR1 SEHNR and CDR2 FQNEAQ come from the germline V gene (reference sequence).

The rearrangement links TRBV7-3 to TRBJ2-1; D remains ambiguous. The CDR3 covers 14 residues. V was clipped by 2 bases and J by 7 bases, with 12 bases between them. Per the germline V gene, CDR1 is SGHTA and CDR2 is FQGTGA. In DNA form, the CDR3 reads TGTGCCAGCAGCTTAGAAATGGGCGGAAATGAGCAGTTCTTC. As protein: CASSLEMGGNEQFF.

The rearrangement joins TRBV29-1 to TRBJ2-7; 7 positions agree with TRBD1. The CDR3 sequence is 12 residues long. Germline CDR1 reads SQVTM; CDR2 reads ANQGSEA. V shed 4 bases and J 5 bases; nucleotides not matched to a gene: 5. CDR3 in DNA: TGCAGCGTTGTAGGGGGCTGGGACGAGCAGTACTTC. Translation gives CSVVGGWDEQYF.

The rearrangement links TRBV28 to TRBJ2-1; D not resolved. This CDR3 contains 16 residues. Germline loops: CDR1 MDHEN, CDR2 SYDVKM. V lost 3 bases and J lost 6, with 18 bases in between. CDR3 in amino acids: CASSFGSTPASNEQFF. The CDR3 region has the DNA TGTGCCAGCAGTTTTGGGTCGACCCCTGCGAGCAATGAGCAGTTCTTC.

The V gene is TRBV7-2, the J gene TRBJ2-7; perhaps TRBD1 as D (6 bases). The CDR3 has 15 residues. V was cut by 2 bases and J by 0 bases, with 11 bases left in between. From germline, CDR1 is SGHTA and CDR2 FQGNSA. The CDR3 DNA sequence: TGTGCCAGCAGCTTAAGGACGGACAGCTCCTACGAGCAGTACTTC. Translation: CASSLRTDSSYEQYF.

This chain uses TRBV29-1 with TRBJ2-1; 10 nucleotides match TRBD1. V shed 8 bases, J shed 6 bases, and the junction held 13 bases outside the gene matches. Germline lookup yields CDR1 SQVTM and CDR2 ANQGSEA. The CDR3 length is 15 residues. The CDR3: CSFGQGVIDFNEQFF. In DNA, the CDR3 is TGCAGCTTCGGACAGGGGGTCATCGATTTCAATGAGCAGTTCTTC.

The DNA of the CDR3 is TGCGCCAGCAGCTTGATGGTTAGGGGACCTCCCCCATCGGGCTTAAACGAGCAGTACTTC. This gives the protein CASSLMVRGPPPSGLNEQYF. The chain carries TRBV5-1 and TRBJ2-7, with D perhaps given as TRBD1 or TRBD2 (5 bases each). Per germline, CDR1 SGHRS and CDR2 YFSETQ. Trimming stripped 1 base from V and 5 bases from J, with 31 bases between. The length of the CDR3 is 20 residues.

The genes are TRBV7-2 and TRBJ2-7; perhaps TRBD1 as D (5 bases). The CDR3 length is 14 residues. Germline V gene lookup returns CDR1 SGHTA and CDR2 FQGNSA. Trimming stripped 0 bases from V and 6 bases from J, with 12 bases between. The CDR3 reads CASSLAGRRAEQYF. The CDR3 coding sequence is TGTGCCAGCAGCTTAGCAGGTCGCAGGGCCGAGCAGTACTTC.

J is TRBJ2-7 and V is TRBV7-2; 9 bases agree with TRBD2. The CDR3 sequence is 17 residues long. Germline CDR1 SGHTA, CDR2 FQGNSA. With V trimmed by 1 base and J by 1 base, 8 bases remained unmatched. The CDR3 bases are TGTGCCAGCAGCTTAGTTAGCGGGAGAGATAGGTCCTACGAGCAGTACTTC. Translating it yields CASSLVSGRDRSYEQYF.

The chain recombines TRBV4-3 with TRBJ1-2; possibly TRBD1 for D (5 bases). The CDR3 runs to 14 residues. In germline, CDR1 is LGHNA, CDR2 YSLEER. Trimming shortened V by 1 base and J by 6 bases, and 12 bases separated the two germline ends. CDR3 in amino acids: CASSQGGDGDGYTF. CDR3 bases: TGCGCCAGCAGCCAAGGGGGGGACGGGGATGGCTACACCTTC.

This rearrangement joins TRBV28 to TRBJ1-3; D remains ambiguous. Germline V CDR1 and CDR2: MDHEN, SYDVKM. This CDR3 is 13 amino acids long. Trimming pared 2 bases from V and 6 bases from J, leaving 8 bases between. CDR3: CASSLRATNTIYF. The CDR3 DNA is TGTGCCAGCAGTTTAAGGGCCACAAACACCATATATTTT.

This chain uses TRBV19 with TRBJ2-5; D is unclear. CDR1 is LNHDA and CDR2 is SQIVND in the germline V gene (reference sequence). CDR3 length equals 13 residues. V lost 6 bases and J lost 5, with 13 bases in between. CDR3 DNA sequence: TGTGCCAGTAGGGCGGTGGGCCGGGAGACCCAGTACTTC. Protein product: CASRAVGRETQYF.

The chain is built from TRBV6-1 and TRBJ2-3; 9 bases are a match to TRBD2. The trim removed 3 bases at V and 5 bases at J, leaving 9 bases unmatched. CDR1 and CDR2 (germline): MNHNS, SASEGT. The CDR3 loop spans 16 amino acids. As DNA, the CDR3 is TGTGCCAGCAGTGATCAGGGCGGGAGGGGAAAAGATACGCAGTATTTT. It specifies CASSDQGGRGKDTQYF.

A single count supports this clone. This chain connects TRBV11-2 to TRBJ2-5; D is possibly TRBD1 (6 bases). Trimming took 3 bases from V and 1 from J, leaving 9 bases between them. Germline CDR1 is SGHAT and CDR2 is FQNNGV. This CDR3 is 14 amino acids long. CDR3 protein: CASSFRDTQETQYF. The DNA for the CDR3 is TGTGCCAGCAGCTTTCGGGACACCCAAGAGACCCAGTACTTC.

Only one count was recorded for this clone. The chain has TRBV29-1 and TRBJ2-7; D perhaps matches TRBD2 (6 bases). The V end lost 2 bases, the J end lost 6 bases, and 11 bases lay between the germline ends. Germline CDR1 and CDR2: SQVTM and ANQGSEA. The length of the CDR3 is 12 residues. The CDR3 loop reads CSVEYVGGEQYF. The CDR3 DNA reads TGCAGCGTTGAATACGTCGGGGGCGAGCAGTACTTC.

The rearrangement links TRBV28 to TRBJ2-7; D uncertain. Trimming took 7 bases from V and 0 from J, leaving 13 bases between them. In germline, CDR1 is MDHEN, CDR2 SYDVKM. The CDR3 loop spans 14 amino acids. The CDR3: CASIPAASSYEQYF. Written as DNA, the CDR3 is TGTGCCAGCATCCCCGCGGCCAGCTCCTACGAGCAGTACTTC.

This chain joins TRBV28 and TRBJ1-5; D unclear. Germline CDR1 is MDHEN and CDR2 is SYDVKM. There are 15 residues in the CDR3. Trimming took off 6 bases at V and 5 bases at J, with 17 bases between the two ends. The CDR3 sequence is CASRPRGGYHQPQHF. CDR3 DNA sequence: TGTGCCAGCAGACCCCGGGGAGGGTATCATCAGCCCCAGCATTTT.